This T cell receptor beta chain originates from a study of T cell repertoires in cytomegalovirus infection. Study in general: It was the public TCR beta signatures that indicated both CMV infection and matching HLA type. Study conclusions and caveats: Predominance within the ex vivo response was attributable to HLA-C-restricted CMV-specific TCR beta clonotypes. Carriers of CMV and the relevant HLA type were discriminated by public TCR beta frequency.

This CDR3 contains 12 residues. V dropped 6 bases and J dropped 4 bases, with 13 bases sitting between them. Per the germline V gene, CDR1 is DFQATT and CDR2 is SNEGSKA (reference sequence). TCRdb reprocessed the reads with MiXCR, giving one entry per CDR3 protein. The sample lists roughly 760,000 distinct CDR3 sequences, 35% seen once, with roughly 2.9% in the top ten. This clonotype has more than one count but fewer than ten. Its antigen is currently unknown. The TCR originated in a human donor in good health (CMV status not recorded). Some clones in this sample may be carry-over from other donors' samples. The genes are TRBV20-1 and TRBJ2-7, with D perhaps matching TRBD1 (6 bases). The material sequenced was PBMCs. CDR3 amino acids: CSADARGYEQYF. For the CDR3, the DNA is TGCAGTGCGGACGCCAGGGGTTACGAGCAGTACTTC.